These T cell receptor beta chains were read from a single sample in a study of early T cells in non-severe SARS-CoV-2 infection. One entry per CDR3 protein results from TCRdb running MiXCR on the 5' RACE reads. The sample shows 50,000 to 60,000 distinct CDR3 sequences, roughly 9% of them seen only once. Sequences were obtained from whole blood. The receptor set was obtained from an adult who was a healthcare worker with PCR-confirmed SARS-CoV-2 infection or an uninfected control (not recorded which). CDR3s include the opening cysteine and the closing phenylalanine or tryptophan. A D gene is named only where the DNA matches it firmly. Clone size is given for some rows only: seen once, a few or many times, or a class if the clone is expanded.

d_gene,v_gene,abundance,j_gene,CDR3nt,CDR3aa
.,TRBV20-1,few,TRBJ2-7,TGCAGTGCTACGGTCCCTGGGGGCTACGAGCAGTACTTC,CSATVPGGYEQYF
TRBD1,TRBV11-2,.,TRBJ2-3,TGTGCCAGCAACTGGAACAGGGGGTGGGTAGATACGCAGTATTTT,CASNWNRGWVDTQYF
.,TRBV29-1,few,TRBJ2-7,TGCAGCGTTGAGTCCCACTCCTACGAGCAGTACTTC,CSVESHSYEQYF
.,TRBV19,few,TRBJ2-1,TGTGCCAGTAGTATAGATCTAGGTGTGAATGAGCAGTTCTTC,CASSIDLGVNEQFF
.,TRBV7-9,few,TRBJ2-6,TGTGCCAGCTACGGCTACTCTGGGGCCAACGTCCTGACTTTC,CASYGYSGANVLTF
TRBD1,TRBV14,many,TRBJ2-3,TGTGCCAGCAGTAAAGACAGGGATCCAGATACGCAGTATTTT,CASSKDRDPDTQYF
.,TRBV29-1,many,TRBJ2-1,TGCAGCGTTGAAGGGGCAGGGCTTCTTGAGCAGTTCTTC,CSVEGAGLLEQFF
.,TRBV20-1,few,TRBJ1-5,TGCAGTGCTATGGACAGTAGCAATCAGCCCCAGCATTTT,CSAMDSSNQPQHF
.,TRBV3-1,few,TRBJ1-5,TGTGCCAGCAGCCAAGGGTTTTCTAAAAGCAATCAGCCCCAGCATTTT,CASSQGFSKSNQPQHF
.,TRBV5-1,few,TRBJ1-2,TGCGCCAGCAGCTTGGACAGTTTTAACTATGGCTACACCTTC,CASSLDSFNYGYTF
.,TRBV27,.,TRBJ2-3,TGTGCCAGCAGTTCCTTTAGCACAGATACGCAGTATTTT,CASSSFSTDTQYF
.,TRBV7-2,.,TRBJ2-1,TGTGCCAGCAGCAGGGCCAGGAGCTCCTACAATGAGCAGTTCTTC,CASSRARSSYNEQFF
.,TRBV12-3/TRBV12-4,many,TRBJ2-6,TGTGCCAGCAGTTCCCGAGAGGTCCTGACTTTC,CASSSREVLTF
.,TRBV20-1,.,TRBJ2-5,TGCAGTGCTAGAGGGATGATGTACCAAGAGACCCAGTACTTC,CSARGMMYQETQYF
.,TRBV19,few,TRBJ2-3,TGTGCCAGTAGTCTCGAGCCCGGATTTCGTACGCAGTATTTT,CASSLEPGFRTQYF
.,TRBV6-6,few,TRBJ1-3,TGTGCCAGCAGTTTGGGAACCCCGGACACCATATATTTT,CASSLGTPDTIYF
.,TRBV12-3/TRBV12-4,many,TRBJ2-4,TGTGCCAGCAGTTTGTATGTAGCGGACATTCAGTACTTC,CASSLYVADIQYF